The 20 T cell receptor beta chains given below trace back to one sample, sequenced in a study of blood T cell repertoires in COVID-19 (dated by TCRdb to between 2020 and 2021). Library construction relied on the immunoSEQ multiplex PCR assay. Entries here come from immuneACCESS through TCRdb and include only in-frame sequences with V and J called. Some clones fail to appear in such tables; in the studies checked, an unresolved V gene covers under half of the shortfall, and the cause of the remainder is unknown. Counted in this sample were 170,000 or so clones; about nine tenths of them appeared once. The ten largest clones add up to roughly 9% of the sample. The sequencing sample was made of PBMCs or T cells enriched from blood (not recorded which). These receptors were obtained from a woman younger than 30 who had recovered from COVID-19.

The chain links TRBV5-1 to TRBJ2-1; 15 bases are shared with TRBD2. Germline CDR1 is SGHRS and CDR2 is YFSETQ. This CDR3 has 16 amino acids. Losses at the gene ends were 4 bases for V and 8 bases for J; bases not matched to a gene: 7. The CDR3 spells CASSPRTSGGAYEQFF. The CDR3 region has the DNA TGCGCCAGCAGCCCGAGGACTAGCGGGGGGGCGTATGAGCAGTTCTTC.

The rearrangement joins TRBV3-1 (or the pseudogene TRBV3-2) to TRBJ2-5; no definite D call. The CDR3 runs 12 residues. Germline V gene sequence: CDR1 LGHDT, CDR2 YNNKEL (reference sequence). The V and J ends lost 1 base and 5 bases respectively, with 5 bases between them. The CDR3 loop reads CASSQVSETQYF. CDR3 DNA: TGTGCCAGCAGCCAAGTGAGTGAGACCCAGTACTTC.

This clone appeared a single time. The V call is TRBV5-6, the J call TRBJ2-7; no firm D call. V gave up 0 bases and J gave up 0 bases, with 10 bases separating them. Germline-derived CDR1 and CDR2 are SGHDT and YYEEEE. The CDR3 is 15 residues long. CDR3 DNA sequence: TGTGCCAGCAGCTTGGGTCGCCTCAGCTCCTACGAGCAGTACTTC. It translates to CASSLGRLSSYEQYF.

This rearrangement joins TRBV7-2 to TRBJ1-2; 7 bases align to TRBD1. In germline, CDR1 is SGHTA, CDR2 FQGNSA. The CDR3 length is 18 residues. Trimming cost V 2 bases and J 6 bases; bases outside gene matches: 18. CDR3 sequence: CASSLPSGGATGRNGYTF. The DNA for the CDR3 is TGTGCCAGCAGCTTACCGTCAGGAGGGGCGACAGGGAGGAATGGCTACACCTTC.

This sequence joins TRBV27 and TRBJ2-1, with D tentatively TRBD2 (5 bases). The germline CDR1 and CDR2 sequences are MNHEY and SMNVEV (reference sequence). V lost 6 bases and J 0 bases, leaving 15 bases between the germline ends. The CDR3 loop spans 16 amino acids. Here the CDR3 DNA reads TGTGCCAGCAGCTCCCCTGGAGCGGCCTCCTACAATGAGCAGTTCTTC. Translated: CASSSPGAASYNEQFF.

This chain's CDR3 is CASSLPRGGLGTGELFF. Written as DNA, the CDR3 is TGTGCCAGCAGCCTCCCTCGGGGGGGCCTTGGGACCGGGGAGCTGTTTTTT. This chain uses TRBV7-9 with TRBJ2-2, with TRBD2 identical over 8 bases. This CDR3 spans 17 amino acids. Germline CDR1 SEHNR, CDR2 FQNEAQ (reference sequence). V lost 5 bases, J lost 5 bases, and 13 bases stayed unmatched.

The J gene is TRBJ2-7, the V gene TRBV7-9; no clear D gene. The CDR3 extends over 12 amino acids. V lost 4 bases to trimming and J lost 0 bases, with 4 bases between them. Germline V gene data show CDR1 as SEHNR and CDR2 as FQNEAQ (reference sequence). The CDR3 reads CASSYHSYEQYF. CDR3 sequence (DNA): TGTGCCAGCAGCTATCACTCCTACGAGCAGTACTTC.

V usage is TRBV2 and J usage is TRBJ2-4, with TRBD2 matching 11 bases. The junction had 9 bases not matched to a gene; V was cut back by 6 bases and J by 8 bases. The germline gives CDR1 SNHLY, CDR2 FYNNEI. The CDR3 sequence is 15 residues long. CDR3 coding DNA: TGTGCCAGCAGGGACACTAGCGGGAGCGGAGACATTCAGTACTTC. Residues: CASRDTSGSGDIQYF.

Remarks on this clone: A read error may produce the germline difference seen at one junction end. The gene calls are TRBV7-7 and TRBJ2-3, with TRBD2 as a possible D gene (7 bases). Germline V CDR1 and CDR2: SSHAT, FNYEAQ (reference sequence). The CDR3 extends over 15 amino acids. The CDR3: CASSLNAGASDTQYF. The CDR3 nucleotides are TGTGCTAGCAGCTTAAACGCGGGGGCCTCAGATACGCAGTATTTT.

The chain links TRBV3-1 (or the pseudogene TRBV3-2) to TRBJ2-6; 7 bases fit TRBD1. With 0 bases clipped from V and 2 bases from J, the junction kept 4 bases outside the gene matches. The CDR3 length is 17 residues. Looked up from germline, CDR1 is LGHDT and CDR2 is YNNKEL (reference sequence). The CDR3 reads CASSQDGTATGANVLTF. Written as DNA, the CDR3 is TGTGCCAGCAGCCAAGATGGGACAGCCACTGGGGCCAACGTCCTGACTTTC.

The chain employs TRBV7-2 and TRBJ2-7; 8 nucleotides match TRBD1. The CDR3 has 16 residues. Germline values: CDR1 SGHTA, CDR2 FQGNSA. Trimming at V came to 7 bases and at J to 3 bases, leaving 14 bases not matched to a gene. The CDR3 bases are TGTGCCAGCAAAAACCGAGGACAGGGAATTGGCTACGAGCAGTACTTC. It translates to CASKNRGQGIGYEQYF.

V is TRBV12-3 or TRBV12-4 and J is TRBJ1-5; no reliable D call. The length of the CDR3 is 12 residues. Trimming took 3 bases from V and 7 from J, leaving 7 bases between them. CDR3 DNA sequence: TGTGCCAGCAGTTTTCTTCGGCAGCCCCAGCATTTT. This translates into CASSFLRQPQHF.

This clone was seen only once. The CDR3 DNA sequence: TGTGCCACCAGTGATTCGTTCACTGAAGCTTTCTTT. It is translated as CATSDSFTEAFF. The rearrangement links TRBV24-1 to TRBJ1-1; D not resolved. Trimming pared 2 bases from V and 4 bases from J, leaving 4 bases between. Germline values: CDR1 KGHDR, CDR2 SFDVKD. The CDR3 consists of 12 residues.

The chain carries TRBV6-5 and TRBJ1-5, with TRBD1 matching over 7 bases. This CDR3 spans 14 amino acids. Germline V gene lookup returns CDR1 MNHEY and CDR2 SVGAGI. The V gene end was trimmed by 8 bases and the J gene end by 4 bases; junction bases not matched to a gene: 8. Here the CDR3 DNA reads TGTGCCAGCGGGGGACAGCTTGTTAATCAGCCCCAGCATTTT. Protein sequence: CASGGQLVNQPQHF.

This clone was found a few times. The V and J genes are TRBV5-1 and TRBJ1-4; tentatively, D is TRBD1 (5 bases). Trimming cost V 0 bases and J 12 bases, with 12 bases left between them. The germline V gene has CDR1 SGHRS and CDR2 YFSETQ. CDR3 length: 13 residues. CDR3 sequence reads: CASSLAHGGQLFF. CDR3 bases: TGCGCCAGCAGCTTGGCCCACGGGGGACAACTGTTTTTT.

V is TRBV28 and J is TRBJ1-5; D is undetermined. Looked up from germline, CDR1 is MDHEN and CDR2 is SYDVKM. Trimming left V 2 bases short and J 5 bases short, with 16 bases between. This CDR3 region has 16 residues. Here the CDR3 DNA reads TGTGCCAGCAGTTTAATAACAGATCAGTCGGATCAGCCCCAGCATTTT. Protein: CASSLITDQSDQPQHF.

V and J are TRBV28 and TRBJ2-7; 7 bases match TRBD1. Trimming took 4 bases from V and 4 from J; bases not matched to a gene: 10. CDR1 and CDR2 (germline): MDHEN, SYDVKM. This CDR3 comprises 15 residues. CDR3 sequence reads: CASSSPDRLKYEQYF. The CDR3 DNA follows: TGTGCCAGCAGTTCCCCGGACAGGTTAAAGTACGAGCAGTACTTC.

The CDR3 loop reads CASSFKRGPYTDTQYF. CDR3 DNA: TGTGCCAGCAGTTTCAAGCGGGGGCCTTACACAGATACGCAGTATTTT. The V and J genes are TRBV28 and TRBJ2-3; 8 bases map to TRBD2. In germline, CDR1 is MDHEN, CDR2 SYDVKM. The CDR3 consists of 16 residues. J was trimmed by 2 bases and V by 3 bases; bases with no gene match: 7.

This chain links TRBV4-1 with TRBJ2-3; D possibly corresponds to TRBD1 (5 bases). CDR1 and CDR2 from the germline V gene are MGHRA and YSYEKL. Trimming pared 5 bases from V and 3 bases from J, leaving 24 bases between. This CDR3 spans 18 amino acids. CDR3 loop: CASSSRVSGVVGTDTQYF. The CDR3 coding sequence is TGCGCCAGCAGCTCCAGGGTTTCTGGGGTGGTTGGGACAGATACGCAGTATTTT.

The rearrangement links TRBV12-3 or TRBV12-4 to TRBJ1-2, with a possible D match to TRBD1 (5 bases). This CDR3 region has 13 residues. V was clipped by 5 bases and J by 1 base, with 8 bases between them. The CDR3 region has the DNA TGTGCCAGCAGTGCGACAGTTAACTATGGCTACACCTTC. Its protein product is CASSATVNYGYTF.